A single sample gave rise to the 19 T cell receptor beta chains below, sequenced in a study of regulatory T cells in long-lasting Graves disease. Time point noted: newly diagnosed GD, antithyroid drugs for less than 3 months. TCR sequences were obtained from RNA taken from PBMCs. Combining iRepertoire HTBI primers with Arm-PCR of CDR3 regions, the authors built TCR beta libraries. Each CDR3 protein is one row after TCRdb ran MiXCR on the multiplex PCR reads. The sample consists of 530,000 or so distinct CDR3 sequences, around an eighth of them appearing once. Another study also made use of these data, one on T cells in Graves' hyperthyroidism and ophthalmopathy.

The sample in question was peripheral blood mononuclear cells (PBMCs), obtained at new diagnosis, from a patient treated with antithyroid drugs. The receptor set was obtained from a man aged 30 to 45 with Graves disease.

This clonotype was seen many times. The chain joins TRBV19 to TRBJ1-1; D may be TRBD1 (6 bases). V lost 3 bases to trimming and J lost 3 bases, with 11 bases between them. The CDR3 contains 14 residues. The germline V gene encodes CDR1 LNHDA and CDR2 SQIVND (reference sequence). DNA for the CDR3: TGTGCCAGTAGTATCGTGGGGGCGCACACTGAAGCTTTCTTT. This translates into CASSIVGAHTEAFF.

This clonotype was counted at least ten times. This chain joins TRBV20-1 and TRBJ1-2; D ambiguous. CDR3 length: 11 amino acids. Germline V lookup: CDR1 DFQATT, CDR2 SNEGSKA (reference sequence). The ends were cut back, 1 base at V and 8 bases at J, with 8 bases in the middle. CDR3 sequence reads: CSARVPRGYTF. The CDR3, as DNA: TGCAGTGCTAGAGTCCCGAGGGGCTACACCTTC.

This clonotype was counted between two and nine times. This chain uses TRBV30 with TRBJ2-3; 8 positions agree with TRBD1. J was trimmed by 6 bases and V by 1 base; bases with no gene match: 6. The V gene's germline CDR1 is GTSNPN and CDR2 SVGIG (reference sequence). The CDR3 covers 14 residues. CDR3 nucleotide sequence: TGTGCCTGGAGTGGTCAGGGGGCGTTGGATACGCAGTATTTT. Amino acids: CAWSGQGALDTQYF. The full variable domain, with the rest looked up from reference TRBV30 and TRBJ2-3, is SQTIHQWPATLVQPVGSPLSLECTVEGTSNPNLYWYRQAAGRGLQLLFYSVGIGQISSEVPQNLSASRPQDRQFILSSKKLLLSDSGFYLCAWSGQGALDTQYFGPGTRLTVL.

This clonotype has a count of ten or more. This chain links TRBV24-1 with TRBJ2-1; 9 bases line up with TRBD1. This CDR3 has 15 residues. The germline gives CDR1 KGHDR, CDR2 SFDVKD. The trim removed 7 bases at V and 7 bases at J, leaving 10 bases unmatched. In DNA form, the CDR3 reads TGTGCCACCAGCATCGCCGGGACAGGGCGGAATGAGCAGTTCTTC. This translates into CATSIAGTGRNEQFF.

This clonotype was seen at least ten times. The chain combines TRBV30 with TRBJ2-1; D tentatively fits TRBD1 or TRBD2 (5 bases each). Germline CDR1 reads GTSNPN; CDR2 reads SVGIG (reference sequence). The CDR3 is made up of 11 amino acids. Trimming left V 1 base short and J 9 bases short, with 7 bases between. The CDR3 sequence: CAWSAGTEQFF. In DNA, the CDR3 is TGTGCCTGGAGTGCCGGGACTGAGCAGTTCTTC.

This clonotype has a handful of counts. The chain recombines TRBV25-1 with TRBJ2-7, with TRBD1 matching 7 bases. From germline, CDR1 is MGHDK and CDR2 SYGVNS. After removal of 0 bases from V and 3 bases from J, the junction contained 8 bases not matched to a gene. The CDR3 runs 16 residues. CDR3 coding DNA: TGTGCCAGCAGTGAATACGGAGGACAGGACATCTACGAGCAGTACTTC. Translating it yields CASSEYGGQDIYEQYF.

This clonotype came up many times. Germline and junction disagree at one end, which may indicate a read error. The J gene is TRBJ2-1, the V gene TRBV7-7, with D possibly matching TRBD2 (5 bases). The CDR3 runs to 13 residues. Germline CDR1 reads SSHAT; CDR2 reads FNYEAQ (reference sequence). CDR3 in amino acids: CASSPPTSGEQFF. DNA for the CDR3: TGTGCTAGCAGCCCGCCAACTAGTGGTGAGCAGTTCTTC.

This clonotype was observed a few times. This chain connects TRBV7-2 to TRBJ2-3; D is possibly TRBD2 (5 bases). This CDR3 comprises 14 residues. CDR1 and CDR2 from the germline V gene are SGHTA and FQGNSA. V lost 6 bases and J 4 bases, leaving 14 bases between the germline ends. CDR3 nucleotide sequence: TGTGCCAGCAGGAGGCCGGGGAGCTCAGATACGCAGTATTTT. Translated: CASRRPGSSDTQYF.

The sample holds many counts of this clonotype. The V and J genes are TRBV27 and TRBJ2-1, with TRBD2 identical over 7 bases. V lost 8 bases, J lost 1 base, and 14 bases stayed unmatched. The CDR3 is made up of 17 amino acids. CDR1 is MNHEY and CDR2 is SMNVEV in the germline V gene (reference sequence). As DNA, the CDR3 is TGTGCCAGCGCCCCTGGAGCGGGACCCCTTTCCTACAATGAGCAGTTCTTC. It translates to CASAPGAGPLSYNEQFF.

There are many counts of this clonotype. This chain links TRBV12-3 or TRBV12-4 with TRBJ1-2, with a possible D match to TRBD1 (6 bases). The CDR3 contains 15 residues. V was trimmed by 0 bases and J by 8 bases, leaving 16 bases between them. CDR3 bases: TGTGCCAGCAGTTTAGCTACCGGCAGGGGTTGGGGCTACACCTTC. Amino acid sequence: CASSLATGRGWGYTF.

This clonotype came up many times. This chain joins TRBV20-1 and TRBJ2-7; 8 nucleotides align to TRBD2. The CDR3 spans 13 residues. Germline V CDR1 and CDR2: DFQATT, SNEGSKA (reference sequence). After removal of 0 bases from V and 4 bases from J, the junction contained 2 bases not matched to a gene. CDR3 sequence reads: CSARESGSYEQYF. The CDR3 bases are TGCAGTGCTAGAGAGAGCGGGAGTTACGAGCAGTACTTC.

This clonotype was detected ten times or more. The chain employs TRBV7-3 and TRBJ2-1; 8 bases map to TRBD1. V dropped 2 bases and J dropped 8; count of bases not matched to a gene: 8. The CDR3 contains 15 residues. Looked up from germline, CDR1 is SGHTA and CDR2 is FQGTGA. The CDR3 protein is CASSLGGAGGDEQFF. Written as DNA, the CDR3 is TGTGCCAGCAGCTTAGGTGGGGCAGGGGGCGATGAGCAGTTCTTC.

This clonotype was observed many times. The V gene is TRBV4-1, the J gene TRBJ2-1, with D perhaps matching TRBD1 or TRBD2 (6 bases each). The V end lost 9 bases, the J end lost 6 bases, and 12 bases lay between the germline ends. From germline, CDR1 is MGHRA and CDR2 YSYEKL. CDR3 length: 12 residues. CDR3 in amino acids: CASSGGGNEQFF. CDR3 sequence (DNA): TGCGCCAGTTCTGGAGGGGGCAATGAGCAGTTCTTC.

This clonotype was seen a few times. The chain links TRBV20-1 to TRBJ2-6; D is uncertain. Trimming shortened V by 8 bases and J by 4 bases, and 12 bases separated the two germline ends. This CDR3 is 13 amino acids long. CDR1 is DFQATT, CDR2 SNEGSKA, per germline (reference sequence). CDR3 amino acids: CSPTWPGANVLTF. The CDR3 DNA sequence: TGCAGTCCGACGTGGCCGGGGGCCAACGTCCTGACTTTC.

The sample holds many counts of this clonotype. At one boundary the junction diverges from the germline segment, which might be a read error. V and J are TRBV24-1 and TRBJ1-1; D is unclear. Germline lookup yields CDR1 KGHDR and CDR2 SFDVKD. The CDR3 extends over 11 amino acids. CDR3 DNA sequence: TGTACCACCAGTGCGGGTCCTGAAGCTTTCTTT. This translates into CTTSAGPEAFF.

The table lists this clonotype with many counts. In DNA, the CDR3 is TGTGCCACCAGTGAGGGGGACAGGAGGATTAACCAAGAGACCCAGTACTTC. Translating gives CATSEGDRRINQETQYF. The chain combines TRBV24-1 with TRBJ2-5, with 8 bases fitting TRBD1. Trimming removed 4 bases from V and 0 bases from J; junction bases left unmatched: 9. Per the germline V gene, CDR1 is KGHDR and CDR2 is SFDVKD. This CDR3 is built from 17 residues.

Worth noting for this clonotype: A much larger clone lies a single base off, so this may be a read error. V usage is TRBV2 and J usage is TRBJ1-2; perhaps TRBD1 as D (6 bases). Per germline, CDR1 SNHLY and CDR2 FYNNEI. The length of the CDR3 is 13 residues. V lost 3 bases to trimming and J lost 4 bases, with 9 bases between them. DNA of the CDR3: TGTGCCAGCAGTGAGGACAGCGCCTATGGCTACACCTTC. Encoded protein: CASSEDSAYGYTF. Full variable domain (outside the CDR3, taken from reference TRBV2 and TRBJ1-2): EPEVTQTPSHQVTQMGQEVILRCVPISNHLYFYWYRQILGQKVEFLVSFYNNEISEKSEIFDDQFSVERPDGSNFTLKIRSTKLEDSAMYFCASSEDSAYGYTFGSGTRLTVV.

Ten or more counts support this clonotype. The chain recombines TRBV20-1 with TRBJ2-1; D remains unclear. V was clipped by 2 bases and J by 7 bases, with 3 bases between them. Germline V gene data show CDR1 as DFQATT and CDR2 as SNEGSKA (reference sequence). This CDR3 spans 10 amino acids. CDR3 region: CSARRNEQFF. In DNA, the CDR3 is TGCAGTGCTAGACGGAATGAGCAGTTCTTC.

Concerning this clonotype: A read error is possible here, since a much larger clone lies one base away. The rearrangement uses TRBV18 and TRBJ1-5, with D possibly matching TRBD1 (5 bases). The germline gives CDR1 KGHSH, CDR2 LQKENI. The CDR3 consists of 14 residues. Trimming took off 4 bases at V and 3 bases at J, with 10 bases between the two ends. CDR3 coding DNA: TGTGCCAGCTCACTTTCGGGGACCAATCAGCCCCAGCATTTT. Translation gives CASSLSGTNQPQHF.